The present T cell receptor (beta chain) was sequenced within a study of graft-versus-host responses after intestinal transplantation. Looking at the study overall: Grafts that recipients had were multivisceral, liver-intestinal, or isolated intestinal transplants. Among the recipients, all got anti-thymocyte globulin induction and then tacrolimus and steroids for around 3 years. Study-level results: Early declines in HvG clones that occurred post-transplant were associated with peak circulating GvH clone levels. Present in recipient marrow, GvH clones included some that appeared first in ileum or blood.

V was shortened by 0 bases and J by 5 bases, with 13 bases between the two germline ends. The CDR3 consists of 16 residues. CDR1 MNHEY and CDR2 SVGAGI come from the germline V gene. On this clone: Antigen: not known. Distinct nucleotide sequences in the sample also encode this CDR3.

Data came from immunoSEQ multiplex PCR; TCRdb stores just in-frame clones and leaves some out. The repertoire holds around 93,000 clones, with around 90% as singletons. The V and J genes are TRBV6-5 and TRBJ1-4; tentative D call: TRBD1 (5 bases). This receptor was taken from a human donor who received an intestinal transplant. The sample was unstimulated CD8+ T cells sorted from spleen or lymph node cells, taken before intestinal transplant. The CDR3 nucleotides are TGTGCCAGCAGTTACTCCTATGCAGGGCTAAATGAAAAACTGTTTTTT. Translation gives CASSYSYAGLNEKLFF.